Sequencing of this TCR beta chain was carried out in a study of cytomegalovirus exposure and HLA in healthy donors. 60 Vbeta and 13 Jbeta primers were used in PCR. Some clones are missing from TCRdb's copy, which holds only in-frame ones; the method was immunoSEQ multiplex PCR. The sample has 150,000 to 250,000 clones, around three quarters seen once. Germline assignment: CDR1 MNHEY and CDR2 SVGAGI. The CDR3 has 15 amino acids. With 6 bases clipped from V and 5 bases from J, the junction kept 11 bases outside the gene matches. The material sequenced was PBMCs. The V gene is TRBV6-5, the J gene TRBJ2-5; 8 bases are shared with TRBD2. The receptor comes from a woman aged 25 to 45 in good health and CMV-seropositive. CDR3 nucleotide sequence: TGTGCCAGCAGGAAGGCTAGCGGGCCGCGGGAGACCCAGTACTTC. It codes for CASRKASGPRETQYF.